This TCR beta chain was profiled in a study of blood T cell repertoires in COVID-19. Method: immunoSEQ multiplex PCR; TCRdb's copy keeps in-frame clones and lacks some. The table lists approximately 210,000 clones, 80% of them singletons. Sequencing was performed on peripheral blood. The source of this sequence is a human donor in a cohort sampled during active COVID-19.

The CDR3 DNA sequence: TGTGCCAGCAGATTCCGCGGAGGGAGCACAGATACGCAGTATTTT. It translates to CASRFRGGSTDTQYF. V and J are TRBV27 and TRBJ2-3; possible D gene TRBD2, 6 bases. Germline V CDR1 and CDR2: MNHEY, SMNVEV (reference sequence). V lost 6 bases and J 0 bases, leaving 13 bases between the germline ends. CDR3 length: 15 residues.